This TCR beta chain was sequenced in a study of T-cell reconstitution after alpha-beta-depleted transplantation in children (dated by TCRdb to about 2016). Background for the entire study: Using TCR repertoire profiling, the study quantitatively followed how T-cell immune reconstitution unfolded in children after TCRalphabeta/CD19-depleted allogeneic hematopoietic cell transplantation.

The germline V gene encodes CDR1 MDHEN and CDR2 SYDVKM. The germline V end is reduced by 6 bases and the J end by 8 bases; junction bases left unmatched: 3. The CDR3 runs 13 amino acids, cysteine and phenylalanine included. Solely the CDR3 DNA is kept, with 39 bases framed from the first base. The method was PCR. TCRdb shows the sequencer as Illumina HiSeq 2500. TCR libraries were prepared with molecular barcoding, using unique molecular identifiers to normalize TCRbeta repertoire quantification. The public reads were run again by TCRdb, first through fastp at Q25 and then through MiXCR, and only productive beta chains were kept. All rows with the same CDR3 protein become a single entry with the most common DNA and genes. This sample gives about 690,000 distinct CDR3 sequences in total; approximately 16% of them show up just once. 1.1% of the sample rests with the top ten. This clonotype was seen more than once but under ten times. Its antigen is currently not known. No base qualities exist here, and no much larger clone lies one base off it.

The chain links TRBV28 with TRBJ1-6; 8 bases in between match TRBD1. Sequenced here: PBMCs from the stem cell graft donor, sampled from the stem cell graft. The receptor's source is a human donor who donated a stem cell graft to a child with acute myeloid leukemia. The nucleotide sequence is TGTGCCAGCAGGGACAGGGTTGATTCACCCCTCCACTTT. It encodes CASRDRVDSPLHF.